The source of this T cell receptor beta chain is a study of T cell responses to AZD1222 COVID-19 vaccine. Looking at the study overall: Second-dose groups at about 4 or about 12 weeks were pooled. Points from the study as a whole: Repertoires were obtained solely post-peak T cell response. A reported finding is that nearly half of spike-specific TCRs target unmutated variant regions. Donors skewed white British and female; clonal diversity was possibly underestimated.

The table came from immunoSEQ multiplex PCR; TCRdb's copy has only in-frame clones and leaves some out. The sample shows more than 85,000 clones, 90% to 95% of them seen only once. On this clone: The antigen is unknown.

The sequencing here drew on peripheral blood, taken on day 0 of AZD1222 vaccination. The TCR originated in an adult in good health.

CDR3 region: CASSRRGQGYGYTF. The CDR3 coding sequence is TGTGCCAGCAGTAGACGGGGACAGGGATATGGCTACACCTTC. This chain joins TRBV27 and TRBJ1-2; 9 bases are a match to TRBD1. The CDR3 length is 14 residues. The germline V gene encodes CDR1 MNHEY and CDR2 SMNVEV (reference sequence). V was pared by 5 bases and J by 5 bases, with 6 bases of the junction left unmatched.